Detailed here is one T cell receptor beta chain. Its antigen is as yet unknown. The data derive from a study of CD8 T cells in Susac syndrome. The study's findings and limits: The study recognized that its TCR sequencing and HLA analysis covered a relatively small number of individuals.

cDNA came from about 0.5 to 1 ug RNA primed by random hexamers. TCR beta CDR3 was amplified by immunoSEQ covering 54 Vbeta and 13 Jbeta. TCRdb reanalysed the immunoSEQ multiplex PCR reads using MiXCR and keeps one entry per CDR3 protein. The data hold 150,000 or so distinct CDR3 sequences, with just over 90% observed a single time. The CDR3 is 14 amino acids. V lost 4 bases to trimming and J lost 11 bases, with 17 bases between them. Per germline, CDR1 LNHDA and CDR2 SQIVND (reference sequence). Sequencing of TCR beta, carried out with a high-throughput approach, was applied to CD8+ and CD4+ T cells from the blood. Negative isolation was used for CD8+ and CD4+ T cells and FACS enrichment for TEMRA cells.

V usage is TRBV19 and J usage is TRBJ1-4; D ambiguous. The clonotype was recovered from a human donor in good health. What was sequenced was CD4+ T cells from PBMCs. CDR3 nucleotides: TGTGCCAGTAGTACGACCCCCGCGTCCGGGAAACTGTTTTTT. This sequence encodes CASSTTPASGKLFF.